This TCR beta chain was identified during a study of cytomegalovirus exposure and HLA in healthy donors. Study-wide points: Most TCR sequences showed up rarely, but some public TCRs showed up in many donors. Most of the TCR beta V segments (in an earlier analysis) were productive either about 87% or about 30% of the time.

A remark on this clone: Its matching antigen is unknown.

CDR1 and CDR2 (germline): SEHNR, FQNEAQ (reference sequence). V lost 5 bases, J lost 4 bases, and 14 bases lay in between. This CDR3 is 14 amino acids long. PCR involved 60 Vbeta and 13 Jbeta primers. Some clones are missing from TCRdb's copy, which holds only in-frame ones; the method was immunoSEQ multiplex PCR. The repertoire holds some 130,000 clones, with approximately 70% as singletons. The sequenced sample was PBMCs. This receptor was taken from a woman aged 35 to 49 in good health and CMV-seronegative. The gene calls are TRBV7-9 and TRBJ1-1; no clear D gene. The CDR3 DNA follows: TGTGCCAGCAGCAGGGAAAACCGGGGCACTGAAGCTTTCTTT. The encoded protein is CASSRENRGTEAFF. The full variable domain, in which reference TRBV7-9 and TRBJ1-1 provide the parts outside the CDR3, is DTGVSQNPRHKITKRGQNVTFRCDPISEHNRLYWYRQTLGQGPEFLTYFQNEAQLEKSRLLSDRFSAERPKGSFSTLEIQRTEQGDSAMYLCASSRENRGTEAFFGQGTRLTVV.